The 26 T cell receptor gamma chains below were found in one sample sequenced in a study of intestinal T cells in coeliac disease. TRG repertoires were amplified with LymphoTrack primers from roughly 0.2 ug of biopsy DNA. With CATT, TCRdb re-called clones from the multiplex PCR reads. The table records more than 1,200 gamma-chain clones, approximately 56% of them present only once. Each case's genomic DNA was extracted from ten 5-µm formalin-fixed paraffin-embedded scrolls. Sequencing input: a duodenal biopsy. All receptors derive from a human donor with celiac disease.

A remark on this clone: The same CDR3 is also encoded by other DNA sequences in this sample. This sequence joins TRGV11 and TRGJP2. TRGV11 falls under the ORF class, with uncertain function. The CDR3 consists of 16 residues. The CDR3 loop reads CTTVPAGLGTDWIKTF. The CDR3 nucleotides are TGTACCACTGTACCTGCTGGATTAGGCACGGATTGGATCAAGACGTTT.

By share, this clone counts as large (0.1 to 1%). The CDR3 nucleotides are TGTGCCTTGTGGGAGGTGAGGTATAAGAAACTCTTT. Encoded protein: CALWEVRYKKLF. The chain is built from TRGV9 and TRGJ1 or TRGJ2. The CDR3 covers 12 residues. Trimming cost V 0 bases and J 7 bases; bases outside gene matches: 3. CDR1 and CDR2 from the germline V gene are GITISATS and ISYDGTV (reference sequence).

V is TRGV4 and J is TRGJ1 or TRGJ2. CDR1 is EGSTGY and CDR2 is YDSYTSSV in the germline V gene. The CDR3 covers 13 residues. Written as DNA, the CDR3 is TGTGCACCTGGGATGCCTTATTATTATAAGAAACTCTTT. It translates to CAPGMPYYYKKLF.

Notes on this clone: It may be a read error: a sequence one base away is much more abundant. J is TRGJ1 or TRGJ2 and V is TRGV10. TRGV10 is sorted into the ORF group, with uncertain function. V trimming: 8 bases; J trimming: 2 bases; junction bases outside the gene matches: 10. The CDR3 covers 14 residues. CDR3 protein: CAAWDHIHYYKKLF. The CDR3 DNA follows: TGTGCTGCGTGGGATCACATTCATTATTATAAGAAACTCTTT.

This chain joins TRGV2 and TRGJ1 or TRGJ2. Germline trimming cut 4 bases from V and 11 bases from J; bases unmatched to any gene: 2. CDR1 EGSNGY and CDR2 YDSYNSKV come from the germline V gene. This CDR3 is built from 9 residues. In nucleotides, the CDR3 is TGTGCCACCTGGGATGAGAAACTCTTT. This gives the protein CATWDEKLF.

Comments on this clone: Given a much more abundant clone one base away, this may be a read error. In DNA, the CDR3 is TGTGCTGCGTGGGATTATGAACCGTACCCTGGTTGGTTCAAGATATTT. Translation: CAAWDYEPYPGWFKIF. The chain joins TRGV10 to TRGJP1. TRGV10 is an open reading frame whose function is uncertain. The CDR3 length is 16 residues. V was pared by 8 bases and J by 6 bases, with 16 bases of the junction left unmatched.

This clone appeared a single time. A read error may be the cause here, since a much bigger clone is one base away. The chain carries TRGV9 and TRGJ1 or TRGJ2. Germline values: CDR1 GITISATS, CDR2 ISYDGTV (reference sequence). The CDR3 is 14 residues long. The CDR3 loop reads CALREEKLYYKKLF. The CDR3 region has the DNA TGTGCCTTGCGGGAGGAGAAACTTTATTATAAGAAACTCTTT.

As to this clone: A read error may explain this, as a much larger clone is one base away. Written as DNA, the CDR3 is TGTACCACCGGTAGTGATTGGATCAAGACGTTT. It yields the protein CTTGSDWIKTF. This chain connects TRGV8 to TRGJP2. Germline V gives CDR1 VENAVY, CDR2 YDSYNSRV. The CDR3 is made up of 11 amino acids.

This rearrangement joins TRGV5 to TRGJ1 or TRGJ2. Germline trimming cut 0 bases from V and 1 base from J; bases unmatched to any gene: 3. Germline V CDR1 and CDR2: VINAFY, YDVSNSKD. The CDR3 covers 14 residues. CDR3 DNA sequence: TGTGCCACCTGGGACAGGTGTAATTATTATAAGAAACTCTTT. It codes for CATWDRCNYYKKLF.

The chain combines TRGV4 with TRGJ1 or TRGJ2. The V and J ends lost 1 base and 0 bases, in that order; junction bases with no gene match: 3. Germline V gene lookup returns CDR1 EGSTGY and CDR2 YDSYTSSV. The CDR3 consists of 14 residues. The CDR3 nucleotides are TGTGCCACCTGGGATGGTTGGAATTATTATAAGAAACTCTTT. This encodes CATWDGWNYYKKLF.

As concerns this clone: A junction boundary mismatches the germline segment, possibly from a read error. Other DNA sequences in the sample encode the same CDR3. This sequence joins TRGV3 and TRGJP2. This CDR3 comprises 17 residues. Germline CDR1 is VTNTFY and CDR2 is YDVSTARD (reference sequence). The CDR3 region has the DNA TGTGCCACCTGGGACAGGCCCGCAGCTTATAGTGATTGGATCAAGACGTTC. Translating gives CATWDRPAAYSDWIKTF.

The genes are TRGV2 and TRGJP1. The CDR3 runs to 14 residues. Germline CDR1 is EGSNGY and CDR2 is YDSYNSKV. Trimming took 6 bases from V and 8 from J; bases not matched to a gene: 12. The CDR3 nucleotides are TGTGCCACCTGGACGGGCCCGTCCGGTTGGTTCAAGATATTT. It codes for CATWTGPSGWFKIF.

This clone is deemed large. The V and J genes are TRGV3 and TRGJ1 or TRGJ2. Germline V gene sequence: CDR1 VTNTFY, CDR2 YDVSTARD (reference sequence). The J segment lost 1 base and the V segment lost 0 bases, leaving 6 bases of the junction unmatched. CDR3 length: 15 residues. This chain's CDR3 is CATWDRPENYYKKLF. The CDR3 DNA sequence: TGTGCCACCTGGGACAGGCCTGAAAATTATTATAAGAAACTCTTT.

A word on this clone: One base away lies a much larger clone, so this may be a sequencing read error. The chain links TRGV8 to TRGJP2. Germline V gives CDR1 VENAVY, CDR2 YDSYNSRV. The ends lost 3 bases at V and 10 bases at J; junction bases unmatched: 17. The CDR3 is 16 amino acids. Written as DNA, the CDR3 is TGTGCCACCTGGGATCCATTCTCATCTGATGGTTGGATCAAGACGTTT. It specifies CATWDPFSSDGWIKTF.

With regard to this clone: This sequence may be a read error, since a much larger clone differs from it by one base. Other DNA sequences from this sample encode an identical CDR3 as well. Written as DNA, the CDR3 is TGTGCCACCTGGGACAGGCGGGGGTCTAGATATAGTGGTAGCGATTGGATCAAGACGTTT. Its translation is CATWDRRGSRYSGSDWIKTF. This chain uses TRGV3 with TRGJP2. CDR1 is VTNTFY and CDR2 is YDVSTARD in the germline V gene (reference sequence). The CDR3 has 20 residues.

Worth noting for this clone: This sequence may be a read error, since a much larger clone differs from it by one base. The chain carries TRGV5 and TRGJ1 or TRGJ2. Germline V lookup: CDR1 VINAFY, CDR2 YDVSNSKD. V lost 5 bases to trimming and J lost 0 bases; unmatched junction nucleotides: 7. The CDR3 runs to 14 residues. The CDR3 DNA is TGTGCCACCTGGGGCCATTCGAATTATTATAAGAAACTCTTT. Translation gives CATWGHSNYYKKLF.

The chain links TRGV3 to TRGJ1 or TRGJ2. V lost 2 bases to trimming and J lost 5 bases; unmatched junction nucleotides: 12. CDR1 and CDR2 from the germline V gene are VTNTFY and YDVSTARD (reference sequence). This CDR3 comprises 15 residues. As DNA, the CDR3 is TGTGCCACCTGGGACACGGCCATCAGGAATTATAAGAAACTCTTT. Its translation is CATWDTAIRNYKKLF.

This clone was detected once. CDR3 DNA sequence: TGTGCCACCTGGGATCGGTTGGAGGGATATTATTATAAGAAACTCTTT. Amino acids: CATWDRLEGYYYKKLF. The chain links TRGV8 to TRGJ1 or TRGJ2. Trimming at V came to 3 bases and at J to 2 bases, leaving 13 bases not matched to a gene. Germline CDR1 VENAVY, CDR2 YDSYNSRV. The CDR3 is made up of 16 amino acids.

J is TRGJ1 or TRGJ2 and V is TRGV3. The CDR3 is 12 residues long. Losses at the gene ends were 0 bases for V and 6 bases for J; bases not matched to a gene: 2. Germline CDR1 reads VTNTFY; CDR2 reads YDVSTARD (reference sequence). The CDR3 sequence is CATWDRRYKKLF. In nucleotides, the CDR3 is TGTGCCACCTGGGACAGGCGTTATAAGAAACTCTTT.

Comment on this clone: This may stem from a read error, because a much larger clone lies one nucleotide away. V usage is TRGV10 and J usage is TRGJ1 or TRGJ2. TRGV10 is an ORF for which the function is uncertain. The CDR3 contains 14 residues. V was pared by 8 bases and J by 9 bases, with 17 bases of the junction left unmatched. CDR3 in DNA: TGTGCTGCGTGGGGTAGGTGTGGTATTGGTAAGAAACTCTTT. Encoded protein: CAAWGRCGIGKKLF.

V gene TRGV2 combines with J gene TRGJ1 or TRGJ2. The CDR3 has 14 amino acids. Germline CDR1 is EGSNGY and CDR2 is YDSYNSKV. J lost 10 bases, V lost 0 bases, and 12 bases had no gene match. The CDR3 DNA is TGTGCCACCTGGGACGGGCCCCCTATTATAAAGAAACTCTTT. Its protein product is CATWDGPPIIKKLF.

The chain joins TRGV3 to TRGJP2. V gave up 0 bases and J gave up 3 bases; unmatched junction bases: 19. The CDR3 consists of 20 residues. From germline, CDR1 is VTNTFY and CDR2 YDVSTARD (reference sequence). CDR3 loop: CATWDRRGLDDSGSDWIKTF. The CDR3 DNA reads TGTGCCACCTGGGACAGGCGGGGTCTAGATGATAGTGGTAGTGATTGGATCAAGACGTTT.

The chain recombines TRGV2 with TRGJP2. The germline V gene encodes CDR1 EGSNGY and CDR2 YDSYNSKV. V lost 0 bases and J lost 11; bases outside the gene matches: 12. CDR3 size: 15 residues. For the CDR3, the DNA is TGTGCCACCTGGGACGGGCGTTTAGAATCCTGGATCAAGACGTTT. As protein: CATWDGRLESWIKTF.

The chain recombines TRGV8 with TRGJP2. This CDR3 contains 17 residues. Germline CDR1 reads VENAVY; CDR2 reads YDSYNSRV. CDR3 loop: CAPGIEAGRGSDWIKTF. In DNA, the CDR3 is TGTGCACCTGGGATAGAGGCGGGGCGTGGTAGTGATTGGATCAAGACGTTT.

This clone is deemed large (0.1 to 1%). Other DNA sequences in the sample encode the same CDR3. The V and J genes are TRGV9 and TRGJ1 or TRGJ2. The V gene end was trimmed by 2 bases and the J gene end by 8 bases; junction bases not matched to a gene: 12. CDR3 length: 14 residues. CDR1 GITISATS and CDR2 ISYDGTV come from the germline V gene (reference sequence). The CDR3 region has the DNA TGTGCCTTGTGGGAGGCGTATTGCCCTCATAAGAAACTCTTT. It is translated as CALWEAYCPHKKLF.

Comment on this clone: A much larger clonotype is one base distant, so this may be a read error. The chain employs TRGV10 and TRGJP1. TRGV10 is classed as an ORF, of uncertain function. CDR3 size: 14 residues. The V segment lost 9 bases and the J segment 0 bases; nucleotides outside the gene matches: 5. CDR3 sequence (DNA): TGTGCTGCGTGCCTACATACCACTGGTTGGTTCAAGATATTT. Residues: CAACLHTTGWFKIF.